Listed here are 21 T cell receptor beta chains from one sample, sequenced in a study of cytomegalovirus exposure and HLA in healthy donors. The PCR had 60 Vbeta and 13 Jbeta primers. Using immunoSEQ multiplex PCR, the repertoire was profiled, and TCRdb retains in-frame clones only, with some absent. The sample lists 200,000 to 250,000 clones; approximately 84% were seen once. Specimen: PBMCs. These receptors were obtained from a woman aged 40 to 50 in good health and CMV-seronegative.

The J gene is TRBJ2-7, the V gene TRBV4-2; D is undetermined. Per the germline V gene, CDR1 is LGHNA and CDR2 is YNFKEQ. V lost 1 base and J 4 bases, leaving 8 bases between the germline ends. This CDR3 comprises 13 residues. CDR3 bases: TGTGCCAGCAGCCAAGGAGTCGGGTACGAGCAGTACTTC. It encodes CASSQGVGYEQYF.

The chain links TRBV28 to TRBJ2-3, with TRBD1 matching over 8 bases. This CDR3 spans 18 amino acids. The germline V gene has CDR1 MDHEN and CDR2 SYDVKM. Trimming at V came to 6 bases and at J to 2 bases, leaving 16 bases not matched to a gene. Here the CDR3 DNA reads TGTGCCAGCAGCCCCGGACAGGGAGTGGGGTGGGTCACAGATACGCAGTATTTT. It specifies CASSPGQGVGWVTDTQYF. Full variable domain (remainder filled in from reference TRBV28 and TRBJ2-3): DVKVTQSSRYLVKRTGEKVFLECVQDMDHENMFWYRQDPGLGLRLIYFSYDVKMKEKGDIPEGYSVSREKKERFSLILESASTNQTSMYLCASSPGQGVGWVTDTQYFGPGTRLTVL.

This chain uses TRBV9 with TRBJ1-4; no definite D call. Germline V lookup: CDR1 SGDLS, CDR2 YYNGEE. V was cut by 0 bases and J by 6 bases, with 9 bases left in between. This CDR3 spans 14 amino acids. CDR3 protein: CASSVGGSDEKLFF. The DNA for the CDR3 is TGTGCCAGCAGCGTAGGCGGGTCTGATGAAAAACTGTTTTTT.

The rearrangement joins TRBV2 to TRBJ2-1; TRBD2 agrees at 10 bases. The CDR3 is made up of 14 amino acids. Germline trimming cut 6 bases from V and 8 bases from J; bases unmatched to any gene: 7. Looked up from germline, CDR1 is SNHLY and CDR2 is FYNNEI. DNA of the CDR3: TGTGCCAGCAGACAGCGGGGGGGCTCGGATGAGCAGTTCTTC. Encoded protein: CASRQRGGSDEQFF. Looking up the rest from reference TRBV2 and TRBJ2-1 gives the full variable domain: EPEVTQTPSHQVTQMGQEVILRCVPISNHLYFYWYRQILGQKVEFLVSFYNNEISEKSEIFDDQFSVERPDGSNFTLKIRSTKLEDSAMYFCASRQRGGSDEQFFGPGTRLTVL.

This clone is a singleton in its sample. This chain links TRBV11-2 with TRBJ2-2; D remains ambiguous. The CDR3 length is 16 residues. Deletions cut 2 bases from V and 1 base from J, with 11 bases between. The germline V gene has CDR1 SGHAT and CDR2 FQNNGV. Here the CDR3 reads CASSLSAGMNTGELFF. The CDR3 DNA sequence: TGTGCCAGCAGCTTAAGTGCAGGCATGAACACCGGGGAGCTGTTTTTT.

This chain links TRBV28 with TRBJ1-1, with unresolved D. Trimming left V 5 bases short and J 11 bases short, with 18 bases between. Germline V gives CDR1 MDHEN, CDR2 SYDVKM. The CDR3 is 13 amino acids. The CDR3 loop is CASSPPKFSVAFF. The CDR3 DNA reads TGTGCCAGCAGTCCTCCTAAATTTAGTGTTGCTTTCTTT.

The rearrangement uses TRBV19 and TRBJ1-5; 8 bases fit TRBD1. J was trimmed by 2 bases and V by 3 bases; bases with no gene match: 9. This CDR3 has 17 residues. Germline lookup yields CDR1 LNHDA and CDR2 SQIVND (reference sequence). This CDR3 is CASSILGQGVGNQPQHF. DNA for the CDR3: TGTGCCAGTAGTATCCTTGGACAGGGAGTAGGCAATCAGCCCCAGCATTTT.

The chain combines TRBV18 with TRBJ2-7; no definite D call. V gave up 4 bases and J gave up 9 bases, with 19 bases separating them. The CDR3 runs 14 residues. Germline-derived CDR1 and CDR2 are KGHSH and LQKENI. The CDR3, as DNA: TGTGCCAGCTCACTCGACAAGACCACTGTGGGGCAGTACTTC. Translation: CASSLDKTTVGQYF. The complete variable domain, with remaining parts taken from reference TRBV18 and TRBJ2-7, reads NAGVMQNPRHLVRRRGQEARLRCSPMKGHSHVYWYRQLPEEGLKFMVYLQKENIIDESGMPKERFSAEFPKEGPSILRIQQVVRGDSAAYFCASSLDKTTVGQYFGPGTRLTVT.

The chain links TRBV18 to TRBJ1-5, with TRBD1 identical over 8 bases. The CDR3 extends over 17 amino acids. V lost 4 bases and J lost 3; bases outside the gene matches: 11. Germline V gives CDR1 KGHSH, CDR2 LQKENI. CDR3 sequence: CASSRSRGQGVNQPQHF. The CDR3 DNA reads TGTGCCAGCTCACGGTCCAGGGGGCAGGGGGTCAATCAGCCCCAGCATTTT.

This CDR3 is CASRPTDSYGYTF. The DNA of the CDR3 is TGCGCCAGCAGGCCAACGGACTCATATGGCTACACCTTC. The rearrangement uses TRBV5-1 and TRBJ1-2; D unclear. V gave up 5 bases and J gave up 5 bases, with 13 bases separating them. CDR1 is SGHRS and CDR2 is YFSETQ in the germline V gene. The CDR3 spans 13 residues.

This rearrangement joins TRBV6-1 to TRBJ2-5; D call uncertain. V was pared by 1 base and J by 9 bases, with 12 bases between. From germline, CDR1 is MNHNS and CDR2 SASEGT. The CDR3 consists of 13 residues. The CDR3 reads CASSEGPSGAQYF. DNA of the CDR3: TGTGCCAGCAGTGAAGGCCCGTCCGGAGCCCAGTACTTC.

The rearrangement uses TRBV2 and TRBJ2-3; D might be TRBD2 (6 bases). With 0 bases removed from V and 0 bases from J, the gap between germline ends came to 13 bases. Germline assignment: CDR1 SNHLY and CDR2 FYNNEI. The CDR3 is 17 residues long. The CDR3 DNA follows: TGTGCCAGCAGTGAAGCACGGGGGACCTCTAGCACAGATACGCAGTATTTT. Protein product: CASSEARGTSSTDTQYF.

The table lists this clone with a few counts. DNA of the CDR3: TGTGCCAGCAGCGGTAGCGGGAGGACCACAGATACGCAGTATTTT. This sequence encodes CASSGSGRTTDTQYF. The V call is TRBV9, the J call TRBJ2-3; 10 bases match TRBD2. The CDR3 covers 15 residues. Trimming cost V 3 bases and J 2 bases; bases outside gene matches: 3. Germline V gene data show CDR1 as SGDLS and CDR2 as YYNGEE. The full variable domain, with the rest looked up from reference TRBV9 and TRBJ2-3, is DSGVTQTPKHLITATGQRVTLRCSPRSGDLSVYWYQQSLDQGLQFLIQYYNGEERAKGNILERFSAQQFPDLHSELNLSSLELGDSALYFCASSGSGRTTDTQYFGPGTRLTVL.

The CDR3 nucleotides read TGTGCCAGCAGCTCCCCCGGACAGGCCCTCTATGGCTACACCTTC. It is translated as CASSSPGQALYGYTF. The chain employs TRBV7-8 and TRBJ1-2; TRBD1 matches at 7 bases. The trim removed 4 bases at V and 4 bases at J, leaving 9 bases unmatched. CDR1 and CDR2 from the germline V gene are SGHVS and FQNEAQ. The length of the CDR3 is 15 residues.

CDR3 loop: CASSPEGTTGVEKLFF. CDR3 bases: TGTGCCAGCTCACCAGAAGGGACGACAGGGGTTGAAAAACTGTTTTTT. This sequence joins TRBV18 and TRBJ1-4, with 8 bases that match TRBD1. Germline-derived CDR1 and CDR2 are KGHSH and LQKENI. V shed 2 bases and J 7 bases; nucleotides not matched to a gene: 9. The CDR3 is made up of 16 amino acids.

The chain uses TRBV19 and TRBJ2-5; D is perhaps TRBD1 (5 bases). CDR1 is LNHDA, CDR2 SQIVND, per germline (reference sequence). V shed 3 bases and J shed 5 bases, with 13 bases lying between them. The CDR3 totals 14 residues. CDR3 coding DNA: TGTGCCAGTAGTATCGTGGGTAGGGGCGAGACCCAGTACTTC. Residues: CASSIVGRGETQYF.

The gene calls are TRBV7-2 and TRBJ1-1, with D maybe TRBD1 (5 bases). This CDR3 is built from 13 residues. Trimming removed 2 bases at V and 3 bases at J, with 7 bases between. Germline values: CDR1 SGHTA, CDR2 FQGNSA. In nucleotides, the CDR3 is TGTGCCAGCAGCTTACAGGGTTACACTGAAGCTTTCTTT. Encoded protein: CASSLQGYTEAFF. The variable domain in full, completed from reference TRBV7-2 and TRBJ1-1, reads GAGVSQSPSNKVTEKGKDVELRCDPISGHTALYWYRQSLGQGLEFLIYFQGNSAPDKSGLPSDRFSAERTGGSVSTLTIQRTQQEDSAVYLCASSLQGYTEAFFGQGTRLTVV.

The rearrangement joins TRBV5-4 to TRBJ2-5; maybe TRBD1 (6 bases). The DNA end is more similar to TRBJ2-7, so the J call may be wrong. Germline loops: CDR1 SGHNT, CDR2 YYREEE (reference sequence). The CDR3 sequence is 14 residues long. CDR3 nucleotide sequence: TGTGCCAGCGCTCAACAGGGATTCAGCTACGAGCAGTACTTC. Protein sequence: CASAQQGFSYEQYF.

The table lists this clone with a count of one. The DNA for the CDR3 is TGTGCCAGTACCTCGACAGGGGGGAATGAAAAACTGTTTTTT. It is translated as CASTSTGGNEKLFF. This rearrangement joins TRBV19 to TRBJ1-4, with 9 bases matching TRBD1. After removal of 7 bases from V and 5 bases from J, the junction contained 5 bases not matched to a gene. The germline V gene encodes CDR1 LNHDA and CDR2 SQIVND (reference sequence). CDR3 size: 14 residues. Combining the CDR3 with reference TRBV19 and TRBJ1-4 gives the whole variable domain DGGITQSPKYLFRKEGQNVTLSCEQNLNHDAMYWYRQDPGQGLRLIYYSQIVNDFQKGDIAEGYSVSREKKESFPLTVTSAQKNPTAFYLCASTSTGGNEKLFFGSGTQLSVL.

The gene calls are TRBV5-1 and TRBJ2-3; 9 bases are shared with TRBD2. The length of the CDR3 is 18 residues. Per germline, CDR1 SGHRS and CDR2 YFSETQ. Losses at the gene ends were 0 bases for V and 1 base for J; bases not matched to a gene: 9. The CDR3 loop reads CASSLVPLAGRGTDTQYF. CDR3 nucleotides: TGCGCCAGCAGCTTGGTCCCCCTAGCGGGGAGGGGCACAGATACGCAGTATTTT.

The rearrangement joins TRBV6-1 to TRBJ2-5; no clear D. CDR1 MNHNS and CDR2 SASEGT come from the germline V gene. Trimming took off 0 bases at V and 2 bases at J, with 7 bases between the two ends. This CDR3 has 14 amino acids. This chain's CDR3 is CASSEATSQETQYF. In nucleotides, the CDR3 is TGTGCCAGCAGTGAAGCAACCAGTCAAGAGACCCAGTACTTC.